This T cell receptor beta chain is from a study of blood T cell repertoires in COVID-19. As for the study in general: Samples of COVID-19 (acute and convalescent) were obtained from the United States, Italy and Spain. From T cells, B-cell-depleted T cells, or PBMCs came the material, which was cDNA or gDNA.

Per the study methods: Researchers report that nucleated cell counts were estimated from reference gene primer amplification. Only in-frame clones appear in the TCRdb table, and some are missing; sequencing was by immunoSEQ multiplex PCR. V and J calls and clone size are copied from that table; D and trimming were computed from the DNA. The sample lists about 110,000 clones; 75% to 80% were seen once. This CDR3 contains 14 residues. Germline values: CDR1 SNHLY, CDR2 FYNNEI. The V segment lost 6 bases and the J segment 3 bases; nucleotides outside the gene matches: 7. The sequenced sample consisted of peripheral blood. V usage is TRBV2 and J usage is TRBJ1-1, with 7 bases that match TRBD1. The sequence came from a woman older than 75 with active or convalescent COVID-19. CDR3 bases: TGTGCCAGCAGCTACAGGGGAATGGACACTGAAGCTTTCTTT. Its translation: CASSYRGMDTEAFF.